The 20 T cell receptor beta chains below come from one sample, sequenced in a study of blood T cell repertoires in COVID-19. Method: immunoSEQ multiplex PCR; TCRdb's copy keeps in-frame clones and lacks some. Of around 250,000 clones in the sample, 70% to 90% were seen once. The specimen sequenced was PBMCs or T cells enriched from blood (not recorded which). These receptors were obtained from a woman in her forties or fifties who had recovered from COVID-19.

The chain employs TRBV10-3 and TRBJ1-2; D not resolved. The germline gives CDR1 ENHRY, CDR2 SYGVKD. Trimming took off 1 base at V and 8 bases at J, with 17 bases between the two ends. The CDR3 loop spans 15 amino acids. CDR3 DNA sequence: TGTGCCATCAGTGAGTTAGAGGGCTCCCTTCTCGGCTACACCTTC. Protein: CAISELEGSLLGYTF.

The chain links TRBV5-1 to TRBJ2-7; 11 bases map to TRBD2. From germline, CDR1 is SGHRS and CDR2 YFSETQ. With V trimmed by 4 bases and J by 7 bases, 4 bases remained unmatched. This CDR3 has 13 amino acids. CDR3 sequence: CASSPLAGVEQYF. The CDR3 DNA sequence: TGCGCCAGCAGCCCACTAGCGGGAGTTGAGCAGTACTTC.

J is TRBJ2-7 and V is TRBV14; D may be TRBD2 (6 bases). Trimming pared 3 bases from V and 1 base from J, leaving 19 bases between. The CDR3 has 17 residues. CDR1 SGHDN and CDR2 FVKESK come from the germline V gene. CDR3 coding DNA: TGTGCCAGCAGCCATGACCCGGGGAGGACACCGTCCTACGAGCAGTACTTC. This sequence encodes CASSHDPGRTPSYEQYF.

The chain is built from TRBV6-5 and TRBJ1-2; D not resolved. Per germline, CDR1 MNHEY and CDR2 SVGAGI. The CDR3 is made up of 14 amino acids. V dropped 3 bases and J dropped 4 bases, with 12 bases sitting between them. CDR3 sequence: CASSYGGKGYGYTF. CDR3 sequence (DNA): TGTGCCAGCAGTTATGGAGGGAAGGGCTATGGCTACACCTTC.

This chain connects TRBV2 to TRBJ1-6; D call uncertain. Trimming stripped 6 bases from V and 11 bases from J, with 17 bases between. The germline V gene has CDR1 SNHLY and CDR2 FYNNEI. CDR3 length equals 14 residues. In DNA form, the CDR3 reads TGTGCCAGCAGCGAGTCAGGTGGTAACGCACCCCTCCACTTT. Amino acids: CASSESGGNAPLHF.

The chain has TRBV7-9 and TRBJ2-7, with a possible D match to TRBD2 (5 bases). The ends were cut back, 2 bases at V and 3 bases at J, with 11 bases in the middle. CDR1 SEHNR and CDR2 FQNEAQ come from the germline V gene (reference sequence). The CDR3 has 14 amino acids. The CDR3 protein is CASSLSFTSYEQYF. The DNA for the CDR3 is TGTGCCAGCAGCTTATCGTTCACTAGCTACGAGCAGTACTTC.

This clone was counted only a few times. The chain joins TRBV27 to TRBJ2-7, with D perhaps matching TRBD1 (5 bases). V lost 4 bases and J lost 0, with 10 bases in between. This CDR3 is built from 14 residues. Looked up from germline, CDR1 is MNHEY and CDR2 is SMNVEV (reference sequence). The CDR3 sequence: CASSWSGNSYEQYF. CDR3 coding DNA: TGTGCCAGCAGTTGGTCAGGGAACTCCTACGAGCAGTACTTC.

The chain joins TRBV9 to TRBJ2-3; the D gene is possibly TRBD2 (6 bases). The CDR3 has 14 amino acids. CDR1 and CDR2 (germline): SGDLS, YYNGEE. The V and J ends lost 3 bases and 2 bases respectively, with 10 bases between them. The CDR3 here is CASSGGLHTDTQYF. The DNA of the CDR3 is TGTGCCAGCAGCGGGGGACTGCACACAGATACGCAGTATTTT. The variable domain in full, with the rest retrieved from reference TRBV9 and TRBJ2-3, is DSGVTQTPKHLITATGQRVTLRCSPRSGDLSVYWYQQSLDQGLQFLIQYYNGEERAKGNILERFSAQQFPDLHSELNLSSLELGDSALYFCASSGGLHTDTQYFGPGTRLTVL.

The V call is TRBV6-5, the J call TRBJ2-7; 8 bases map to TRBD1. This CDR3 has 15 residues. Per the germline V gene, CDR1 is MNHEY and CDR2 is SVGAGI. V lost 5 bases, J lost 3 bases, and 9 bases stayed unmatched. CDR3 nucleotide sequence: TGTGCCAGCAGTACCCCAGGGGGCTCGCACTACGAGCAGTACTTC. Residues: CASSTPGGSHYEQYF.

This clone has more than one count but fewer than ten. The chain has TRBV28 and TRBJ1-1; perhaps TRBD1 as D (5 bases). V lost 2 bases and J 4 bases, leaving 14 bases between the germline ends. Germline values: CDR1 MDHEN, CDR2 SYDVKM. The CDR3 extends over 15 amino acids. CDR3 residues: CASSLAGRVSTEAFF. The CDR3 nucleotides are TGTGCCAGCAGTTTAGCGGGGCGCGTAAGCACTGAAGCTTTCTTT.

The chain is built from TRBV25-1 and TRBJ1-3; D perhaps matches TRBD1 (5 bases). V shed 7 bases and J shed 3 bases, with 16 bases lying between them. Germline CDR1 MGHDK, CDR2 SYGVNS. The CDR3 is 15 residues long. CDR3 amino acids: CASMAPGYFGNTIYF. The CDR3 DNA reads TGTGCCAGCATGGCCCCAGGGTACTTTGGAAACACCATATATTTT. Variable domain in full (rest from reference TRBV25-1 and TRBJ1-3): EADIYQTPRYLVIGTGKKITLECSQTMGHDKMYWYQQDPGMELHLIHYSYGVNSTEKGDLSSESTVSRIRTEHFPLTLESARPSHTSQYLCASMAPGYFGNTIYFGEGSWLTVV.

The genes are TRBV5-4 and TRBJ1-4; D is ambiguous. The ends were cut back, 0 bases at V and 7 bases at J, with 13 bases in the middle. CDR1 SGHNT and CDR2 YYREEE come from the germline V gene (reference sequence). The CDR3 is made up of 15 amino acids. The CDR3 DNA is TGTGCCAGCAGCTTGGTAAAGCCACTCTGTGAAAAACTGTTTTTT. Amino acids: CASSLVKPLCEKLFF.

This chain uses TRBV27 with TRBJ2-1; D perhaps matches TRBD2 (6 bases). CDR1 MNHEY and CDR2 SMNVEV come from the germline V gene (reference sequence). This CDR3 has 16 amino acids. V was trimmed by 6 bases and J by 7 bases, leaving 22 bases between them. The CDR3 nucleotides are TGTGCCAGCAGCCTGCTAGCGCCCTCATTCCCGAATGAGCAGTTCTTC. This sequence encodes CASSLLAPSFPNEQFF.

This clone was counted once. The chain has TRBV5-4 and TRBJ1-4, with D possibly TRBD1 on 5 matching bases. From germline, CDR1 is SGHNT and CDR2 YYREEE (reference sequence). The V end was cut by 0 bases, the J end by 8 bases, with 11 bases between. This CDR3 spans 14 amino acids. The CDR3 nucleotides are TGTGCCAGCAGCTTGGCTGGGGCGGGGGAAAAACTGTTTTTT. Protein sequence: CASSLAGAGEKLFF.

This rearrangement joins TRBV5-5 to TRBJ2-7; TRBD2 agrees at 7 bases. The CDR3 is 15 amino acids. V trimming: 0 bases; J trimming: 2 bases; junction bases outside the gene matches: 5. Germline V lookup: CDR1 SGHKS, CDR2 YYEKEE (reference sequence). CDR3 region: CASSLAGEGTYEQYF. The DNA of the CDR3 is TGTGCCAGCAGCTTGGCCGGGGAGGGGACCTACGAGCAGTACTTC.

This sequence joins TRBV27 and TRBJ2-7; D not resolved. Germline assignment: CDR1 MNHEY and CDR2 SMNVEV (reference sequence). The CDR3 is 12 residues long. Trimming took off 5 bases at V and 5 bases at J, with 10 bases between the two ends. The CDR3 nucleotides are TGTGCCAGCAGTCACCGACTCAACGAGCAGTACTTC. Translating gives CASSHRLNEQYF.

The chain recombines TRBV6-5 with TRBJ1-5; a possible D gene is TRBD1 (5 bases). Per the germline V gene, CDR1 is MNHEY and CDR2 is SVGAGI. The CDR3 has 15 amino acids. Deletions cut 2 bases from V and 1 base from J, with 9 bases between. The CDR3 reads CASSYGRESNQPQHF. DNA for the CDR3: TGTGCCAGCAGTTACGGCAGGGAAAGCAATCAGCCCCAGCATTTT.

The chain is built from TRBV5-6 and TRBJ1-1; perhaps TRBD1 as D (6 bases). This CDR3 is 14 amino acids long. V lost 0 bases and J lost 1, with 7 bases in between. Germline values: CDR1 SGHDT, CDR2 YYEEEE. Here the CDR3 reads CASSLDRANTEAFF. The DNA for the CDR3 is TGTGCCAGCAGCTTGGACAGGGCGAACACTGAAGCTTTCTTT.

This chain uses TRBV3-1 (or the pseudogene TRBV3-2) with TRBJ2-1; TRBD2 matches 8 bases. V shed 2 bases, J shed 3 bases, and the junction held 15 bases outside the gene matches. Germline CDR1 reads LGHDT; CDR2 reads YNNKEL (reference sequence). The CDR3 has 19 residues. The DNA for the CDR3 is TGTGCCAGCAGCCAAACAAGGGGTTCACGGGCGGGAGGCTACAATGAGCAGTTCTTC. This sequence encodes CASSQTRGSRAGGYNEQFF.

The V and J genes are TRBV30 and TRBJ1-1, with 7 bases lining up with TRBD1. CDR1 GTSNPN and CDR2 SVGIG come from the germline V gene (reference sequence). V lost 2 bases to trimming and J lost 1 base; unmatched junction nucleotides: 13. The CDR3 has 17 residues. The CDR3 DNA sequence: TGTGCCTGGAGTCTCTCAAGGGGCCCAGGGGGGAACACTGAAGCTTTCTTT. Protein sequence: CAWSLSRGPGGNTEAFF.